This paragraph reports one T cell receptor (beta chain). As yet, its antigen is unknown. The repertoire was sequenced with immunoSEQ multiplex PCR; TCRdb's copy has only in-frame clones and lacks some. The sample shows some 50,000 clones, approximately 74% of them seen only once. This CDR3 comprises 14 residues. Looked up from germline, CDR1 is LNHDA and CDR2 is SQIVND (reference sequence). V lost 4 bases, J lost 8 bases, and 15 bases lay in between. A roughly 11-day culture period preceded the isolation of CD4+ T cells. Days 3 and 7 were when half the medium was replaced with IL-2 medium. The entry originates in a study of vaccination effects on CD4 cells after COVID-19. Study-level information: The cohort was immunized with two doses of either the BNT162b2 or mRNA-1273 vaccine. Supplemented with approximately 10 IU/ml IL-2 and 8 to 10 ug/ml peptides, 2 million to 2.5 million PBMC per well were kept in culture. Study conclusions and caveats: Researchers reported few convalescent patients and no early post-infection timepoints in the study.

This chain links TRBV19 with TRBJ1-5, with TRBD1 as a possible D gene (5 bases). The source of this sequence is a human donor who had a prior SARS-CoV-2 infection. Sequenced material: CD4+ T cells from PBMCs cultured without peptide, taken before COVID-19 vaccination. CDR3 residues: CASSNRQGSEPQHF. The CDR3 DNA reads TGTGCCAGTAGTAACCGGCAGGGCTCGGAGCCCCAGCATTTT. The variable domain in full, completed from reference TRBV19 and TRBJ1-5, reads DGGITQSPKYLFRKEGQNVTLSCEQNLNHDAMYWYRQDPGQGLRLIYYSQIVNDFQKGDIAEGYSVSREKKESFPLTVTSAQKNPTAFYLCASSNRQGSEPQHFGDGTRLSIL.